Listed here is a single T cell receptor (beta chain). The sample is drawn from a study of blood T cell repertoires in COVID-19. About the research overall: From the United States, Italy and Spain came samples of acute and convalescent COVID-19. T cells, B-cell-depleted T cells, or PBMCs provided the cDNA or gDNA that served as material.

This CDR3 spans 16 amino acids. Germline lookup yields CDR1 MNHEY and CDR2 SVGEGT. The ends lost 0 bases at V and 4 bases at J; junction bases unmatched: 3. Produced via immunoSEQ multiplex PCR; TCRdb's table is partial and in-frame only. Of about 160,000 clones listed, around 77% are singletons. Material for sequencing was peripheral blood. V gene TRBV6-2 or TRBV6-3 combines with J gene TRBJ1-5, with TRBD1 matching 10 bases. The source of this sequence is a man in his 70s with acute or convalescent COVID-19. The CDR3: CASSYSRQGANQPQHF. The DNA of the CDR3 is TGTGCCAGCAGTTACTCGCGACAGGGGGCGAATCAGCCCCAGCATTTT.